A selection of T cell receptor beta chains follows, all from one sample in a study of somatic mutations in cytotoxic T cells in rheumatoid arthritis. TCRdb keeps only in-frame clones here, not all; method: immunoSEQ multiplex PCR. This table has about 11,000 clones, under 75% appearing once. The specimen sequenced was CD8+ T cells sorted from blood. The source is a woman aged 40 to 49 in good health. CDR3s include the opening cysteine and the closing phenylalanine or tryptophan. The D gene is left open where the match is weak. Only part of the rows carry a size: once, few, many, or a class if the clone is expanded.

D gene: NA; V gene: TRBV5-1; J gene: TRBJ2-1; clone size: NA; CDR3 protein: CASSLPTANDEQFF; CDR3 DNA: TGCGCCAGCAGCTTACCGACGGCCAATGATGAGCAGTTCTTC
D gene: NA; V gene: TRBV18; J gene: TRBJ2-2; clone size: NA; CDR3 protein: CASSPPVGPTGELFF; CDR3 DNA: TGTGCCAGCTCACCACCGGTCGGACCGACCGGGGAGCTGTTTTTT
D gene: NA; V gene: TRBV5-6; J gene: TRBJ2-7; clone size: NA; CDR3 protein: CASRLGSQDGTF; CDR3 DNA: TGTGCCAGCAGACTGGGGTCCCAGGACGGAACCTTC
D gene: TRBD1; V gene: TRBV27; J gene: TRBJ2-7; clone size: NA; CDR3 protein: CASSLSPGGAEQYF; CDR3 DNA: TGTGCCAGCAGTTTATCCCCAGGGGGCGCCGAGCAGTACTTC
D gene: NA; V gene: TRBV11-2; J gene: TRBJ1-1; clone size: NA; CDR3 protein: CASSLYKGGGTEAFF; CDR3 DNA: TGTGCCAGCAGCTTATACAAGGGGGGTGGCACTGAAGCTTTCTTT
D gene: NA; V gene: TRBV9; J gene: TRBJ2-3; clone size: NA; CDR3 protein: CASSVLLDGEGTDTQYF; CDR3 DNA: TGTGCCAGCAGCGTATTACTCGACGGAGAGGGGACAGATACGCAGTATTTT
D gene: NA; V gene: TRBV7-2; J gene: TRBJ1-3; clone size: NA; CDR3 protein: CASSLAPALLPGNTIYF; CDR3 DNA: TGTGCCAGCAGCTTAGCGCCTGCTTTACTCCCTGGAAACACCATATATTTT
D gene: NA; V gene: TRBV6-1; J gene: TRBJ1-2; clone size: NA; CDR3 protein: CASSEASAGGLDGYTF; CDR3 DNA: TGTGCCAGCAGTGAAGCTTCGGCGGGGGGGTTGGATGGCTACACCTTC
D gene: TRBD1; V gene: TRBV5-6; J gene: TRBJ2-7; clone size: once; CDR3 protein: CASSNRQGPYEQYF; CDR3 DNA: TGTGCCAGCAGCAATCGACAGGGGCCCTACGAGCAGTACTTC
D gene: NA; V gene: TRBV7-2; J gene: TRBJ2-2; clone size: NA; CDR3 protein: CASSGSNGELFF; CDR3 DNA: TGTGCCAGCAGCGGTAGTAACGGGGAGCTGTTTTTT
D gene: TRBD2; V gene: TRBV11-2; J gene: TRBJ2-7; clone size: few; CDR3 protein: CASSLRLAGGSEQYF; CDR3 DNA: TGTGCCAGCAGCTTAAGACTAGCGGGGGGGAGCGAGCAGTACTTC
D gene: TRBD1; V gene: TRBV5-6; J gene: TRBJ1-2; clone size: NA; CDR3 protein: CASSSPTIATGPYGYTF; CDR3 DNA: TGTGCCAGCAGCTCCCCGACAATAGCGACAGGGCCCTATGGCTACACCTTC
D gene: NA; V gene: TRBV15; J gene: TRBJ1-1; clone size: NA; CDR3 protein: CATSLGNTEAFF; CDR3 DNA: TGTGCCACCAGTTTAGGGAACACTGAAGCTTTCTTT
D gene: NA; V gene: TRBV6-5; J gene: TRBJ1-6; clone size: NA; CDR3 protein: CASSYQFRYNSPLHF; CDR3 DNA: TGTGCCAGCAGTTACCAATTCAGGTATAACTCACCCCTCCACTTT
D gene: NA; V gene: TRBV27; J gene: TRBJ2-7; clone size: NA; CDR3 protein: CASSGFMTAAYEQYF; CDR3 DNA: TGTGCCAGCAGTGGATTCATGACAGCAGCCTACGAGCAGTACTTC
D gene: TRBD2; V gene: TRBV6-4; J gene: TRBJ2-3; clone size: NA; CDR3 protein: CASSRTSGGSTDTQYF; CDR3 DNA: TGTGCCAGCAGCCGGACTAGCGGGGGGAGCACAGATACGCAGTATTTT
D gene: NA; V gene: TRBV7-2; J gene: TRBJ2-7; clone size: NA; CDR3 protein: CASSFTLSLSYEQYF; CDR3 DNA: TGTGCCAGCAGCTTTACCCTGTCTCTGTCCTACGAGCAGTACTTC
D gene: NA; V gene: TRBV29-1; J gene: TRBJ2-6; clone size: once; CDR3 protein: CSVEDWFGGAGANVLTF; CDR3 DNA: TGCAGCGTTGAAGATTGGTTTGGGGGCGCTGGGGCCAACGTCCTGACTTTC
D gene: NA; V gene: TRBV15; J gene: TRBJ1-2; clone size: few; CDR3 protein: CATSRDSNTRYGYTF; CDR3 DNA: TGTGCCACCAGCAGAGATTCGAACACGCGCTATGGCTACACCTTC
D gene: NA; V gene: TRBV30; J gene: TRBJ2-1; clone size: NA; CDR3 protein: CAWSVSGLHTYNEQFF; CDR3 DNA: TGTGCCTGGAGTGTCTCGGGGCTCCACACCTACAATGAGCAGTTCTTC
D gene: NA; V gene: TRBV29-1; J gene: TRBJ2-4; clone size: once; CDR3 protein: CSVLPQAKNIQYF; CDR3 DNA: TGCAGCGTTCTCCCGCAAGCCAAAAACATTCAGTACTTC
D gene: TRBD1; V gene: TRBV27; J gene: TRBJ2-7; clone size: few; CDR3 protein: CASSLATGTGENEQYF; CDR3 DNA: TGTGCCAGCAGTTTAGCTACCGGGACAGGGGAAAACGAGCAGTACTTC
D gene: NA; V gene: TRBV21-1; J gene: TRBJ1-2; clone size: NA; CDR3 protein: CASSKGDLAYGYTF; CDR3 DNA: TGTGCCAGCAGCAAGGGGGATTTGGCCTATGGCTACACCTTC
D gene: NA; V gene: TRBV19; J gene: TRBJ2-2; clone size: NA; CDR3 protein: CASSLADLQTGELFF; CDR3 DNA: TGTGCCAGTAGTCTCGCGGACCTTCAGACCGGGGAGCTGTTTTTT
D gene: NA; V gene: TRBV4-1; J gene: TRBJ2-5; clone size: NA; CDR3 protein: CASSQTTGETQYF; CDR3 DNA: TGCGCCAGCAGCCAAACGACAGGCGAGACCCAGTACTTC
D gene: NA; V gene: TRBV7-9; J gene: TRBJ1-2; clone size: NA; CDR3 protein: CASSSPLGYTF; CDR3 DNA: TGTGCCAGCAGCTCCCCCCTTGGCTACACCTTC
D gene: NA; V gene: TRBV7-2; J gene: TRBJ2-1; clone size: NA; CDR3 protein: CASSLDGVLDEQFF; CDR3 DNA: TGTGCCAGCAGCTTAGACGGGGTTCTGGATGAGCAGTTCTTC
D gene: NA; V gene: TRBV27; J gene: TRBJ2-1; clone size: NA; CDR3 protein: CASSLSAGSYNEQFF; CDR3 DNA: TGTGCCAGCAGTTTATCGGCTGGCTCCTACAATGAGCAGTTCTTC
D gene: NA; V gene: TRBV5-1; J gene: TRBJ1-2; clone size: NA; CDR3 protein: CASSGGTQANYGYTF; CDR3 DNA: TGCGCCAGCAGCGGGGGGACCCAAGCTAACTATGGCTACACCTTC
D gene: NA; V gene: TRBV27; J gene: TRBJ1-1; clone size: NA; CDR3 protein: CASSLQENTEAFF; CDR3 DNA: TGTGCCAGCAGTTTACAGGAGAACACTGAAGCTTTCTTT
D gene: NA; V gene: TRBV4-1; J gene: TRBJ1-1; clone size: NA; CDR3 protein: CASSQDYSTEAFF; CDR3 DNA: TGCGCCAGCAGCCAAGATTATAGCACTGAAGCTTTCTTT
D gene: NA; V gene: TRBV11-2; J gene: TRBJ1-6; clone size: few; CDR3 protein: CASSFPGNSPLHF; CDR3 DNA: TGTGCCAGCAGCTTTCCGGGGAATTCACCCCTCCACTTT
D gene: NA; V gene: TRBV7-2; J gene: TRBJ2-1; clone size: NA; CDR3 protein: CASSPTGPAGNEQFF; CDR3 DNA: TGTGCCAGCAGTCCAACCGGCCCGGCGGGCAATGAGCAGTTCTTC
D gene: NA; V gene: TRBV18; J gene: TRBJ1-3; clone size: NA; CDR3 protein: CASSPLATTIGNTIYF; CDR3 DNA: TGTGCCAGCTCACCCCTGGCCACTACCATAGGAAACACCATATATTTT
D gene: TRBD1; V gene: TRBV28; J gene: TRBJ2-3; clone size: NA; CDR3 protein: CASSNPGQGNLWDTQYF; CDR3 DNA: TGTGCCAGCAGCAACCCGGGACAGGGAAATCTCTGGGATACGCAGTATTTT
D gene: NA; V gene: TRBV4-3; J gene: TRBJ2-1; clone size: NA; CDR3 protein: CASSQVLLDYNEQFF; CDR3 DNA: TGCGCCAGCAGCCAAGTCCTATTAGACTACAATGAGCAGTTCTTC
D gene: TRBD2; V gene: TRBV29-1; J gene: TRBJ2-1; clone size: NA; CDR3 protein: CSVAGGSVDEQFF; CDR3 DNA: TGCAGCGTTGCGGGAGGATCGGTAGATGAGCAGTTCTTC
D gene: TRBD2; V gene: TRBV14; J gene: TRBJ2-7; clone size: NA; CDR3 protein: CASSQTSGSYEQYF; CDR3 DNA: TGTGCCAGCAGCCAGACTAGCGGATCCTACGAGCAGTACTTC
D gene: NA; V gene: TRBV19; J gene: TRBJ1-2; clone size: few; CDR3 protein: CASSPTNRDRFDYTF; CDR3 DNA: TGTGCCAGTAGTCCGACTAACAGAGACAGATTTGACTACACCTTC
D gene: TRBD1; V gene: TRBV9; J gene: TRBJ2-1; clone size: NA; CDR3 protein: CASSETGNYNEQFF; CDR3 DNA: TGTGCCAGCAGCGAGACAGGGAACTACAATGAGCAGTTCTTC
D gene: NA; V gene: TRBV7-9; J gene: TRBJ1-1; clone size: few; CDR3 protein: CASSFSGLEAFF; CDR3 DNA: TGTGCCAGCAGCTTCTCGGGTCTTGAAGCTTTCTTT
D gene: NA; V gene: TRBV14; J gene: TRBJ1-4; clone size: NA; CDR3 protein: CASSQEWPVNEKLFF; CDR3 DNA: TGTGCCAGCAGCCAAGAATGGCCGGTTAATGAAAAACTGTTTTTT
D gene: TRBD1; V gene: TRBV30; J gene: TRBJ2-7; clone size: NA; CDR3 protein: CACLGTGDYEQYF; CDR3 DNA: TGTGCCTGTCTCGGGACAGGAGACTACGAGCAGTACTTC
D gene: NA; V gene: TRBV7-6; J gene: TRBJ1-5; clone size: NA; CDR3 protein: CASSLAWGSNQPQHF; CDR3 DNA: TGTGCCAGCAGCTTAGCGTGGGGTAGCAATCAGCCCCAGCATTTT
D gene: TRBD1; V gene: TRBV29-1; J gene: TRBJ2-2; clone size: NA; CDR3 protein: CSVLPTGGTGELFF; CDR3 DNA: TGCAGCGTTCTGCCGACAGGGGGGACCGGGGAGCTGTTTTTT
D gene: NA; V gene: TRBV5-3; J gene: TRBJ2-1; clone size: NA; CDR3 protein: CARSLARELEDEQFF; CDR3 DNA: TGTGCCAGAAGCTTGGCCAGGGAATTAGAGGATGAGCAGTTCTTC
D gene: NA; V gene: TRBV7-3; J gene: TRBJ1-1; clone size: once; CDR3 protein: CASSSGAGLYTEAFF; CDR3 DNA: TGTGCCAGCAGCTCTGGGGCGGGATTGTACACTGAAGCTTTCTTT
D gene: NA; V gene: TRBV11-2; J gene: TRBJ1-1; clone size: NA; CDR3 protein: CASSSHGGLRRTEAFF; CDR3 DNA: TGTGCCAGCAGCTCCCACGGGGGCCTCAGGAGGACTGAAGCTTTCTTT
D gene: NA; V gene: TRBV14; J gene: TRBJ2-7; clone size: NA; CDR3 protein: CASSPVGPVYEQYF; CDR3 DNA: TGTGCCAGCAGCCCTGTCGGCCCTGTCTACGAGCAGTACTTC